The 14 T cell receptor beta chains below were found in one sample sequenced in a study of T cell responses to AZD1222 COVID-19 vaccine. Libraries were prepared by immunoSEQ multiplex PCR; TCRdb keeps only in-frame clonotypes and omits some of them. Of some 120,000 clones listed, 85% to 90% are singletons. This material consisted of peripheral blood, taken on day 0 of AZD1222 vaccination. The receptors stem from an adult in good health.

J is TRBJ1-1 and V is TRBV7-3; the D is unclear. V gave up 0 bases and J gave up 5 bases, with 22 bases separating them. Germline V gene lookup returns CDR1 SGHTA and CDR2 FQGTGA. The CDR3 extends over 18 amino acids. The CDR3 region has the DNA TGTGCCAGCAGCTTAACAGGGAGGGCCCCGGATCGTAGGACTGAAGCTTTCTTT. Amino acids: CASSLTGRAPDRRTEAFF. Complete variable domain (other parts from reference TRBV7-3 and TRBJ1-1): GAGVSQTPSNKVTEKGKYVELRCDPISGHTALYWYRQSLGQGPEFLIYFQGTGAADDSGLPNDRFFAVRPEGSVSTLKIQRTERGDSAVYLCASSLTGRAPDRRTEAFFGQGTRLTVV.

In its sample, this clone was seen once. This chain joins TRBV2 and TRBJ1-2; unclear D gene. Trimming stripped 6 bases from V and 1 base from J, with 9 bases between. The CDR3 contains 13 residues. Per the germline V gene, CDR1 is SNHLY and CDR2 is FYNNEI. CDR3 sequence reads: CASSAGRNYGYTF. In DNA, the CDR3 is TGTGCCAGCAGCGCAGGTCGTAACTATGGCTACACCTTC.

This clone was counted between two and nine times. The chain joins TRBV9 to TRBJ2-1, with 8 bases that match TRBD1. Germline V gene sequence: CDR1 SGDLS, CDR2 YYNGEE. The CDR3 has 15 amino acids. The V gene end was trimmed by 0 bases and the J gene end by 9 bases; junction bases not matched to a gene: 8. The CDR3: CASSVGGQGAGEQFF. The CDR3 nucleotides read TGTGCCAGCAGCGTAGGGGGCCAGGGGGCCGGTGAGCAGTTCTTC.

J is TRBJ2-7 and V is TRBV7-8, with 11 positions matching TRBD2. The CDR3 length is 19 residues. Germline assignment: CDR1 SGHVS and CDR2 FQNEAQ. Losses at the gene ends were 5 bases for V and 0 bases for J; bases not matched to a gene: 15. The CDR3 sequence is CASSAPGGLAGGLSYEQYF. The CDR3 DNA sequence: TGTGCCAGCAGCGCACCCGGGGGGCTAGCGGGGGGCCTCTCCTACGAGCAGTACTTC.

V and J are TRBV7-9 and TRBJ2-3; 9 bases agree with TRBD2. Germline-derived CDR1 and CDR2 are SEHNR and FQNEAQ (reference sequence). J was trimmed by 3 bases and V by 5 bases; bases with no gene match: 9. The CDR3 has 16 residues. The CDR3 loop is CASSPPGLAGTDTQYF. The CDR3 nucleotides are TGTGCCAGCAGCCCACCCGGCCTAGCGGGAACAGATACGCAGTATTTT.

The chain couples TRBV20-1 to TRBJ1-6; the D is unclear. In germline, CDR1 is DFQATT, CDR2 SNEGSKA (reference sequence). The V and J ends lost 6 bases and 6 bases respectively, with 6 bases between them. The CDR3 consists of 11 residues. CDR3 region: CSALPNSPLHF. The CDR3 DNA follows: TGCAGTGCCTTGCCTAATTCACCCCTCCACTTT.

This rearrangement joins TRBV7-2 to TRBJ1-4, with unresolved D. The CDR3 loop spans 16 amino acids. Germline V gives CDR1 SGHTA, CDR2 FQGNSA. Deletions cut 5 bases from V and 10 bases from J, with 23 bases between. The CDR3 is CASSLISPAGVGKLFF. The CDR3 DNA reads as TGTGCCAGCAGCCTCATTTCCCCGGCCGGGGTAGGAAAACTGTTTTTT.

The V call is TRBV5-1, the J call TRBJ2-7, with TRBD1 identical over 9 bases. Germline V gives CDR1 SGHRS, CDR2 YFSETQ. The CDR3 totals 13 residues. V lost 4 bases and J lost 3; bases outside the gene matches: 2. This CDR3 is CASSGGQGYEQYF. For the CDR3, the DNA is TGCGCCAGCAGCGGGGGACAGGGCTACGAGCAGTACTTC.

This chain uses TRBV19 with TRBJ2-2, with 7 nucleotides matching TRBD1. CDR3 length equals 14 residues. The germline gives CDR1 LNHDA, CDR2 SQIVND (reference sequence). J gave up 5 bases and V 7 bases, and 7 bases lay outside the gene matches. The CDR3 nucleotides are TGTGCCAGTACCCGACAGGGATCAACCGGGGAGCTGTTTTTT. Its protein is CASTRQGSTGELFF.

This clone was counted once. This sequence joins TRBV30 and TRBJ2-3, with 9 bases matching TRBD2. The CDR3 is made up of 14 amino acids. CDR1 is GTSNPN and CDR2 is SVGIG in the germline V gene (reference sequence). Unmatched junction bases numbered 9, after V lost 7 bases and J lost 4 bases. CDR3 protein: CASRVERGADTQYF. CDR3 DNA sequence: TGTGCCTCCCGAGTCGAGCGGGGGGCAGATACGCAGTATTTT.

This sequence joins TRBV7-3 and TRBJ1-2; D is uncertain. Per the germline V gene, CDR1 is SGHTA and CDR2 is FQGTGA. The CDR3 has 15 amino acids. V was trimmed by 5 bases and J by 1 base, leaving 14 bases between them. CDR3: CASSQTSGSNYGYTF. In nucleotides, the CDR3 is TGTGCCAGCAGCCAAACTAGCGGGAGTAACTATGGCTACACCTTC.

This chain connects TRBV10-3 to TRBJ2-5; D unclear. This CDR3 is 14 amino acids long. V lost 2 bases and J 2 bases, leaving 9 bases between the germline ends. Germline V gene sequence: CDR1 ENHRY, CDR2 SYGVKD. CDR3 sequence: CAISEIGEQETQYF. CDR3 coding DNA: TGTGCCATCAGTGAGATCGGAGAGCAAGAGACCCAGTACTTC.

The chain's CDR3 is CASSKAPGQGKETQYF. The CDR3 coding sequence is TGTGCCAGCAGCAAAGCTCCGGGACAGGGAAAAGAGACCCAGTACTTC. This chain connects TRBV21-1 to TRBJ2-5; TRBD1, the table's D call, was not compared with the DNA. TRBV21-1 is a documented pseudogene. The CDR3 sequence is 16 residues long.

This chain uses TRBV6-5 with TRBJ2-7; D is uncertain. The CDR3 spans 12 residues. Germline CDR1 MNHEY, CDR2 SVGAGI. The germline V and J ends were trimmed by 6 bases and 5 bases, with 11 bases remaining between them. CDR3 region: CASSSESDEQYF. The CDR3 DNA is TGTGCCAGCAGCTCCGAATCGGACGAGCAGTACTTC.